This TCR beta chain originates from a study of blood T cells in healthy people across ages. Overall study context: For every two T cells, template switching captured about one barcoded beta molecule.

It was with a sample-barcoded 5' primer and a J-beta primer mix that a second PCR of about 6 to 12 cycles was run. Each sample provided no less than 2.5 million CDR3-containing paired-end reads. One entry per CDR3 protein, called by TCRdb with MiXCR from the 5' RACE reads. The repertoire holds roughly 1.6 million distinct CDR3 sequences, with about 31% as singletons. Study-wide findings and caveats: Per million T cells, TCR beta diversity dropped roughly linearly as age increased.

Investigators took approximately 9.4 milliliters of peripheral blood from every donor. The V gene's germline CDR1 is MNHNY and CDR2 SVGAGI (reference sequence). This CDR3 has 14 residues. As regards this clonotype: The antigen is undetermined. A junction boundary mismatches the germline segment, possibly from a read error.

This chain links TRBV6-6 with TRBJ1-1; D remains ambiguous. Sample: blood. The sequence was obtained from a woman younger than 45 in good health. The CDR3 is CASSYDGSNTGAFF. The DNA for the CDR3 is TGTGCCAGCAGTTACGATGGCAGTAACACTGGAGCTTTCTTT.